The 19 T cell receptor beta chains below come from one sample, sequenced in a study of immune reconstitution after stem cell transplant in scleroderma. TCRdb ran MiXCR on the RT-PCR reads and lists one entry per CDR3 protein. The sample carries 2,500 or so distinct CDR3 sequences, 6.4% recorded once. The sample was taken before or after autologous hematopoietic stem cell transplantation (not recorded which). These receptors originate from a female donor with systemic sclerosis.

V and J are TRBV7-9 and TRBJ2-7, with unresolved D. CDR1 SEHNR and CDR2 FQNEAQ come from the germline V gene (reference sequence). This CDR3 comprises 12 residues. V lost 4 bases and J lost 5, with 9 bases in between. Here the CDR3 reads CASSSQNHEQYF. CDR3 nucleotide sequence: TGTGCCAGCAGCTCACAAAACCACGAGCAGTACTTC.

This clonotype came up a few times. Possible read error: a much larger clone is one base away. The J gene is TRBJ2-3, the V gene TRBV23-1, with D unresolved. TRBV23-1 is given ORF status, its function remaining uncertain. The CDR3 spans 10 residues. The CDR3 DNA reads as TGCACCAGCAGAGGAGATACGCAGTATTTT. As protein: CTSRGDTQYF.

This clonotype was seen only a few times. The chain employs TRBV19 and TRBJ1-2; D is perhaps TRBD1 (5 bases). The CDR3 is made up of 14 amino acids. Germline V gives CDR1 LNHDA, CDR2 SQIVND (reference sequence). V gave up 3 bases and J gave up 3 bases, with 11 bases separating them. The CDR3 sequence: CASSIPGYDYGYTF. As DNA, the CDR3 is TGTGCCAGTAGTATTCCAGGGTACGACTATGGCTACACCTTC.

This clonotype is classed as medium-sized. CDR3 coding DNA: TGCGCCAGCAGCCCATGGGCCCCGCGGGGGGAGACCCAGTACTTC. This codes for CASSPWAPRGETQYF. V usage is TRBV5-1 and J usage is TRBJ2-5, with TRBD2 matching over 7 bases. Germline V gene data show CDR1 as SGHRS and CDR2 as YFSETQ. This CDR3 has 15 amino acids. V dropped 4 bases and J dropped 5; count of bases not matched to a gene: 11.

This clonotype is labeled as medium-sized (0.01 to 0.1%). This chain uses TRBV19 with TRBJ2-1, with 9 bases identical to TRBD1. V shed 3 bases, J shed 8 bases, and the junction held 5 bases outside the gene matches. Germline CDR1 is LNHDA and CDR2 is SQIVND (reference sequence). This CDR3 region has 14 residues. The CDR3 loop is CASSIKQGAYEQFF. The CDR3 DNA sequence: TGTGCCAGTAGTATCAAACAGGGGGCCTATGAGCAGTTCTTC.

In its sample, this clonotype is medium-sized (0.01 to 0.1%). V is TRBV7-3 and J is TRBJ2-5; D ambiguous. This CDR3 has 15 amino acids. Germline CDR1 is SGHTA and CDR2 is FQGTGA. Trimming left V 6 bases short and J 4 bases short, with 18 bases between. CDR3 sequence reads: CASSPNGSGRETQYF. As DNA, the CDR3 is TGTGCCAGCAGTCCGAATGGGTCCGGACGAGAGACCCAGTACTTC.

This clonotype turned up a few times. The genes are TRBV5-1 and TRBJ2-1; 9 bases are shared with TRBD2. Germline CDR1 and CDR2: SGHRS and YFSETQ. V shed 2 bases, J shed 0 bases, and the junction held 0 bases outside the gene matches. The CDR3 is 15 amino acids. CDR3 sequence: CASSFSGSSYNEQFF. In DNA form, the CDR3 reads TGCGCCAGCAGCTTTAGCGGGAGCTCCTACAATGAGCAGTTCTTC.

This clonotype was observed a handful of times. The chain uses TRBV15 and TRBJ2-1, with 7 bases matching TRBD2. The V gene's germline CDR1 is LNHNV and CDR2 YYDKDF (reference sequence). The CDR3 runs to 15 residues. J gave up 3 bases and V 1 base, and 3 bases lay outside the gene matches. For the CDR3, the DNA is TGTGCCACCAGCAGAGGGGGCGGGAGCTACAATGAGCAGTTCTTC. Encoded protein: CATSRGGGSYNEQFF.

This clonotype was counted only a few times. The rearrangement links TRBV5-1 to TRBJ1-6; D unclear. The CDR3 contains 14 residues. The V gene's germline CDR1 is SGHRS and CDR2 YFSETQ. V lost 0 bases and J lost 7, with 8 bases in between. Here the CDR3 DNA reads TGCGCCAGCAGCTTGGCCGGTGTGAATTCACCCCTCCACTTT. Protein: CASSLAGVNSPLHF.

The chain carries TRBV7-6 and TRBJ1-5; a possible D gene is TRBD1 (5 bases). Germline V gives CDR1 SGHVS, CDR2 FNYEAQ. The CDR3 contains 15 residues. V lost 5 bases, J lost 3 bases, and 14 bases lay in between. The CDR3 region has the DNA TGTGCCAGCAGCCCGCAGGAGGGGCTCAATCAGCCCCAGCATTTT. Translated: CASSPQEGLNQPQHF.

In this sample, this clonotype turned up a few times. The genes are TRBV29-1 and TRBJ2-4; 9 nucleotides align to TRBD1. This CDR3 is 14 amino acids long. Per germline, CDR1 SQVTM and CDR2 ANQGSEA. J was trimmed by 3 bases and V by 3 bases; bases with no gene match: 3. The CDR3 DNA follows: TGCAGCGTTGAGCCGGGACAGGGCAAAAACATTCAGTACTTC. It is translated as CSVEPGQGKNIQYF.

This clonotype is labeled medium-sized (0.01 to 0.1%). The V and J genes are TRBV7-2 and TRBJ1-2; D is uncertain. This CDR3 contains 14 residues. CDR1 SGHTA and CDR2 FQGNSA come from the germline V gene. V lost 5 bases and J lost 4, with 14 bases in between. CDR3 loop: CASSPLRISYGYTF. The DNA for the CDR3 is TGTGCCAGCAGCCCCCTTCGGATTTCCTATGGCTACACCTTC.

This chain uses TRBV20-1 with TRBJ2-6, with 7 bases fitting TRBD1. The trim removed 5 bases at V and 0 bases at J, leaving 10 bases unmatched. CDR3 length equals 17 residues. The germline V gene has CDR1 DFQATT and CDR2 SNEGSKA (reference sequence). The CDR3 loop is CSAQSTGLHSGANVLTF. CDR3 sequence (DNA): TGCAGTGCTCAATCGACAGGGCTGCACTCTGGGGCCAACGTCCTGACTTTC.

CDR3 nucleotides: TGTGCCAGCAGTGCGGACCCGGGGGATACCGGTGGCTACACCTTC. Amino acids: CASSADPGDTGGYTF. The chain joins TRBV6-4 to TRBJ1-2, with a tentative D call TRBD1 (5 bases). Trimming shortened V by 4 bases and J by 7 bases, and 19 bases separated the two germline ends. Looked up from germline, CDR1 is MRHNA and CDR2 is SNTAGT. CDR3 length equals 15 residues.

This clonotype qualifies as medium-sized. The genes are TRBV24-1 and TRBJ2-3, with D possibly being TRBD1 (5 bases). The CDR3 contains 17 residues. From germline, CDR1 is KGHDR and CDR2 SFDVKD. Trimming took off 0 bases at V and 2 bases at J, with 14 bases between the two ends. The chain's CDR3 is CATSDLPREGPTDTQYF. Here the CDR3 DNA reads TGTGCCACCAGTGATTTGCCCAGGGAAGGGCCCACAGATACGCAGTATTTT.

This clonotype is classed as medium-sized. A much bigger clone sits one base away, suggesting this may be a read error. The chain combines TRBV6-5 with TRBJ1-2; tentative D call: TRBD1 (6 bases). The CDR3 covers 13 residues. Germline assignment: CDR1 MNHEY and CDR2 SVGAGI. As DNA, the CDR3 is TGTGCCAGCAGAATACAGGGTTTTGGCGGCTACGCCTTC. Amino acid sequence: CASRIQGFGGYAF.

The chain combines TRBV2 with TRBJ1-5; D uncertain. The CDR3 covers 14 residues. V lost 8 bases to trimming and J lost 7 bases, with 18 bases between them. CDR1 and CDR2 from the germline V gene are SNHLY and FYNNEI. The CDR3 reads CASAQDGPKQPQHF. CDR3 DNA sequence: TGTGCCAGCGCCCAGGACGGGCCCAAGCAGCCCCAGCATTTT.

The rearrangement joins TRBV27 to TRBJ2-1, with 8 bases lining up with TRBD1. This CDR3 region has 13 residues. Trimming took 6 bases from V and 10 from J; bases not matched to a gene: 8. Germline V gene data show CDR1 as MNHEY and CDR2 as SMNVEV (reference sequence). The CDR3 DNA sequence: TGTGCCAGCAGGAGCAGGGGGCTACCCGAGCAGTTCTTC. Translating gives CASRSRGLPEQFF.

This clonotype is categorized as medium-sized. This sequence joins TRBV15 and TRBJ2-7; TRBD2 is a possible D gene (5 bases). The CDR3 sequence is 14 residues long. The germline CDR1 and CDR2 sequences are LNHNV and YYDKDF (reference sequence). Trimming pared 6 bases from V and 0 bases from J, leaving 12 bases between. The CDR3 DNA follows: TGTGCCACCAGGGAAGGACTGAACTCCTACGAGCAGTACTTC. Translation: CATREGLNSYEQYF.